What follows are 13 T cell receptor beta chains derived from one specimen sequenced in a study of shared clonotypes between healthy human individuals. TCRdb's table, derived via immunoSEQ multiplex PCR, lists solely in-frame clones and lacks some. The sample holds fewer than 3 million clones; just under 95% are singletons and the top ten take 0.37%. Sequenced material: naive CD4+ T cells from PBMCs. Subset defined: CD45RA+ positively selected. The receptors were gathered from a young man in good health. Some clones in this sample may be carry-over from other donors' samples.

The chain uses TRBV6-6 and TRBJ1-1; a weak D match, TRBD1 (5 bases). Looked up from germline, CDR1 is MNHNY and CDR2 is SVGAGI (reference sequence). CDR3 length equals 14 residues. V was cut by 7 bases and J by 3 bases, with 15 bases left in between. The CDR3 reads CASIYLVGDTEAFF. Written as DNA, the CDR3 is TGTGCCAGCATCTATCTGGTGGGGGACACTGAAGCTTTCTTT.

This clone was seen a single time. The V gene is TRBV7-3, the J gene TRBJ2-1; no clear D. V lost 2 bases, J lost 9 bases, and 11 bases lay in between. Germline CDR1 reads SGHTA; CDR2 reads FQGTGA. The CDR3 extends over 13 amino acids. CDR3 coding DNA: TGTGCCAGCAGCTTAGAAGGTTCTCGTGAGCAGTTCTTC. Its translation: CASSLEGSREQFF.

Details on this clone: Distinct nucleotide sequences in the sample also encode this CDR3. The CDR3 nucleotides are TGTGCCAGCAGTTTACTCGGAGGCTCTGGGGCCAACGTCCTGACTTTC. It codes for CASSLLGGSGANVLTF. The V gene is TRBV27, the J gene TRBJ2-6; D perhaps matches TRBD2 (5 bases). Germline V gene lookup returns CDR1 MNHEY and CDR2 SMNVEV (reference sequence). Trimming pared 2 bases from V and 0 bases from J, leaving 8 bases between. CDR3 length: 16 residues.

A remark on this clone: The same CDR3 can be traced to other DNA sequences in this sample. The chain has TRBV28 and TRBJ1-2, with D perhaps matching TRBD1 (5 bases). Trimming left V 4 bases short and J 0 bases short, with 6 bases between. CDR3 size: 13 residues. Germline V gives CDR1 MDHEN, CDR2 SYDVKM. Written as DNA, the CDR3 is TGTGCCAGCAGTTCGACAGCTAACTATGGCTACACCTTC. This codes for CASSSTANYGYTF.

The chain combines TRBV28 with TRBJ1-5; D ambiguous. There are 16 residues in the CDR3. The V gene's germline CDR1 is MDHEN and CDR2 SYDVKM. Trimming shortened V by 2 bases and J by 4 bases, and 15 bases separated the two germline ends. CDR3 protein: CASSLRSGVNNQPQHF. The CDR3 region has the DNA TGTGCCAGCAGTTTACGCTCCGGGGTGAATAATCAGCCCCAGCATTTT.

This chain links TRBV6-6 with TRBJ2-1; D is ambiguous. Trimming took 4 bases from V and 6 from J, leaving 7 bases between them. Germline V gene sequence: CDR1 MNHNY, CDR2 SVGAGI (reference sequence). There are 12 residues in the CDR3. The CDR3 here is CASSSGSNEQFF. Written as DNA, the CDR3 is TGTGCCAGCAGTTCCGGGTCCAATGAGCAGTTCTTC.

The genes are TRBV15 and TRBJ2-3; no firm D call. Germline lookup yields CDR1 LNHNV and CDR2 YYDKDF (reference sequence). Trimming left V 0 bases short and J 6 bases short, with 16 bases between. The CDR3 runs 16 residues. The CDR3 DNA sequence: TGTGCCACCAGCAGAGATAGACCCCTCCGTCGGGATACGCAGTATTTT. Amino acid sequence: CATSRDRPLRRDTQYF.

This chain links TRBV19 with TRBJ2-7, with 10 bases aligning to TRBD1. CDR3 length equals 15 residues. CDR1 is LNHDA and CDR2 is SQIVND in the germline V gene (reference sequence). V shed 7 bases, J shed 1 base, and the junction held 7 bases outside the gene matches. The DNA for the CDR3 is TGTGCCAGTAACCCCCGGGACAGGGGTTCCTACGAGCAGTACTTC. It codes for CASNPRDRGSYEQYF. Variable domain in full (rest from reference TRBV19 and TRBJ2-7): DGGITQSPKYLFRKEGQNVTLSCEQNLNHDAMYWYRQDPGQGLRLIYYSQIVNDFQKGDIAEGYSVSREKKESFPLTVTSAQKNPTAFYLCASNPRDRGSYEQYFGPGTRLTVT.

V and J are TRBV28 and TRBJ2-2; 8 nucleotides agree with TRBD1. This CDR3 contains 16 residues. With V trimmed by 3 bases and J by 7 bases, 10 bases remained unmatched. Germline CDR1 MDHEN, CDR2 SYDVKM. CDR3 protein: CASSFFGQGFSGELFF. The CDR3, as DNA: TGTGCCAGCAGTTTTTTCGGACAGGGTTTTAGCGGGGAGCTGTTTTTT. Drawing the rest from reference TRBV28 and TRBJ2-2, the complete variable domain is DVKVTQSSRYLVKRTGEKVFLECVQDMDHENMFWYRQDPGLGLRLIYFSYDVKMKEKGDIPEGYSVSREKKERFSLILESASTNQTSMYLCASSFFGQGFSGELFFGEGSRLTVL.

The rearrangement uses TRBV5-8 and TRBJ1-2; D gene uncertain. Germline values: CDR1 SGHTS, CDR2 YDEGEE. The germline V and J ends were trimmed by 0 bases and 4 bases, with 4 bases remaining between them. CDR3 size: 12 residues. CDR3 in amino acids: CASSLASYGYTF. The CDR3 region has the DNA TGTGCCAGCAGCTTGGCCTCCTATGGCTACACCTTC.

This chain uses TRBV5-4 with TRBJ2-6; D assignment may be TRBD1 or TRBD2 (5 bases each). Trimming pared 4 bases from V and 0 bases from J, leaving 14 bases between. Germline V lookup: CDR1 SGHNT, CDR2 YYREEE (reference sequence). CDR3 length equals 17 residues. Written as DNA, the CDR3 is TGTGCCAGCAGCCTAGGGACGGTGCGCTCTGGGGCCAACGTCCTGACTTTC. Encoded protein: CASSLGTVRSGANVLTF. Together with reference TRBV5-4 and TRBJ2-6, the CDR3 gives the full variable domain: ETGVTQSPTHLIKTRGQQVTLRCSSQSGHNTVSWYQQALGQGPQFIFQYYREEENGRGNFPPRFSGLQFPNYSSELNVNALELDDSALYLCASSLGTVRSGANVLTFGAGSRLTVL.

The chain carries TRBV7-3 and TRBJ2-1, with TRBD2 matching 11 bases. Trimming at V came to 4 bases and at J to 7 bases, leaving 6 bases not matched to a gene. CDR3 length: 15 amino acids. Germline CDR1 reads SGHTA; CDR2 reads FQGTGA. CDR3 region: CASSWTSGPYNEQFF. The CDR3 coding sequence is TGTGCCAGCAGCTGGACTAGCGGGCCTTATAATGAGCAGTTCTTC.

This sequence joins TRBV7-9 and TRBJ2-3; TRBD2 is a possible D gene (7 bases). Trimming removed 6 bases at V and 4 bases at J, with 14 bases between. This CDR3 spans 14 amino acids. Germline V gives CDR1 SEHNR, CDR2 FQNEAQ (reference sequence). The CDR3 spells CASRSQGRADTQYF. The CDR3 DNA follows: TGTGCCAGCAGATCCCAGGGGAGGGCAGATACGCAGTATTTT. The full variable domain, completed using reference TRBV7-9 and TRBJ2-3, is DTGVSQNPRHKITKRGQNVTFRCDPISEHNRLYWYRQTLGQGPEFLTYFQNEAQLEKSRLLSDRFSAERPKGSFSTLEIQRTEQGDSAMYLCASRSQGRADTQYFGPGTRLTVL.